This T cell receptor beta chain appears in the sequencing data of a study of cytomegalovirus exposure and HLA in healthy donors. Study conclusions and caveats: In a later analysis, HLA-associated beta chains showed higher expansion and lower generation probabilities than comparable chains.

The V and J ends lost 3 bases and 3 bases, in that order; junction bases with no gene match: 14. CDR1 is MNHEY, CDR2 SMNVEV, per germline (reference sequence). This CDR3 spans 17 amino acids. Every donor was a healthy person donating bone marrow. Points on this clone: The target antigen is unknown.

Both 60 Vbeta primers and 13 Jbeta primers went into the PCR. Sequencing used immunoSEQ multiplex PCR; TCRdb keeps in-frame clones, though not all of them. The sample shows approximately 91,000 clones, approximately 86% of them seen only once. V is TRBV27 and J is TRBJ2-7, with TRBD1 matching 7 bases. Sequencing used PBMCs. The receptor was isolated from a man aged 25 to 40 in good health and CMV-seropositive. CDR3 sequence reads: CASSLSTGSYNNYEQYF. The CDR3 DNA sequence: TGTGCCAGCAGTTTGTCGACAGGGTCCTACAACAACTACGAGCAGTACTTC.